A single sample is the source of the 10 T cell receptor beta chains below, sequenced in a study of OX40 agonist ivuxolimab in advanced cancers. Produced via immunoSEQ multiplex PCR; TCRdb's table is partial and in-frame only. The table lists around 90,000 clones, around 87% of them singletons. The sequenced sample was CD4+ or CD8+ T cells sorted from blood, obtained in a trial of the OX40 agonist ivuxolimab. These receptors all stem from an adult with an advanced solid tumor such as melanoma, head and neck, liver or kidney cancer.

The chain links TRBV19 to TRBJ1-5; D not resolved. The CDR3 runs 13 residues. Germline CDR1 and CDR2: LNHDA and SQIVND (reference sequence). Trimming cost V 4 bases and J 2 bases, with 6 bases left between them. CDR3 DNA sequence: TGTGCCAGTAGTAGTCGGGGCAATCAGCCCCAGCATTTT. The encoded protein is CASSSRGNQPQHF.

The rearrangement uses TRBV30 and TRBJ2-2; D unclear. Trimming shortened V by 0 bases and J by 7 bases, and 12 bases separated the two germline ends. Germline CDR1 GTSNPN, CDR2 SVGIG (reference sequence). This CDR3 comprises 14 residues. CDR3 bases: TGTGCCTGGAGTGTATCCGGCCAAGGCGGGGAGCTGTTTTTT. Translating it yields CAWSVSGQGGELFF.

The chain employs TRBV18 and TRBJ2-7; D may be TRBD1 (6 bases). The CDR3 loop spans 14 amino acids. CDR1 is KGHSH, CDR2 LQKENI, per germline. Trimming took off 6 bases at V and 0 bases at J, with 12 bases between the two ends. CDR3 loop: CASSSGTSSYEQYV. CDR3 nucleotide sequence: TGTGCCAGCTCCTCAGGGACAAGCTCCTACGAGCAGTACGTC.

The chain recombines TRBV7-2 with TRBJ2-4, with 12 bases matching TRBD2. The length of the CDR3 is 15 residues. V shed 1 base and J 7 bases; nucleotides not matched to a gene: 2. CDR1 and CDR2 from the germline V gene are SGHTA and FQGNSA. CDR3 sequence (DNA): TGTGCCAGCAGCTTAGGGACTAGCGGGATGAACATTCAGTACTTC. Protein sequence: CASSLGTSGMNIQYF. Complete variable domain (other parts from reference TRBV7-2 and TRBJ2-4): GAGVSQSPSNKVTEKGKDVELRCDPISGHTALYWYRQSLGQGLEFLIYFQGNSAPDKSGLPSDRFSAERTGGSVSTLTIQRTQQEDSAVYLCASSLGTSGMNIQYFGAGTRLSVL.

The chain is built from TRBV30 and TRBJ1-5, with D unresolved. V lost 0 bases to trimming and J lost 2 bases, with 14 bases between them. The CDR3 has 16 residues. CDR1 and CDR2 from the germline V gene are GTSNPN and SVGIG (reference sequence). The CDR3 is CAWSVGGMSGNQPQHF. CDR3 DNA sequence: TGTGCCTGGAGTGTGGGAGGGATGAGCGGCAATCAGCCCCAGCATTTT.

The chain couples TRBV6-5 to TRBJ1-1; D remains ambiguous. This CDR3 has 14 residues. Trimming shortened V by 6 bases and J by 1 base, and 12 bases separated the two germline ends. Germline values: CDR1 MNHEY, CDR2 SVGAGI. DNA for the CDR3: TGTGCCAGCAGACGGGCCGGAGAGAACACTGAAGCTTTCTTT. Residues: CASRRAGENTEAFF.

The chain uses TRBV30 and TRBJ2-3; D is possibly TRBD2 (5 bases). Trimming stripped 0 bases from V and 4 bases from J, with 11 bases between. Germline V CDR1 and CDR2: GTSNPN, SVGIG (reference sequence). The CDR3 contains 14 residues. CDR3 sequence: CAWSVGGRADTQYF. The CDR3 region has the DNA TGTGCCTGGAGTGTAGGTGGGAGAGCAGATACGCAGTATTTT.

This clone was recorded once. In DNA form, the CDR3 reads TGCGCCAGCAGCCAAGAAAGAACCCTCGACACCGGGGAGCTGTTTTTT. Its translation: CASSQERTLDTGELFF. The chain joins TRBV4-3 to TRBJ2-2, with D unclear. V was shortened by 0 bases and J by 3 bases, with 11 bases between the two germline ends. In germline, CDR1 is LGHNA, CDR2 YSLEER. CDR3 length: 16 residues.

The chain has TRBV10-1 and TRBJ2-2; TRBD1 might be the D (6 bases). The CDR3 runs to 14 residues. Germline values: CDR1 WNHNN, CDR2 SYGVQD (reference sequence). With 6 bases removed from V and 7 bases from J, the gap between germline ends came to 15 bases. The CDR3 sequence: CASRPTGLDGELFF. In nucleotides, the CDR3 is TGCGCCAGCAGACCAACAGGGTTGGACGGGGAGCTGTTTTTT.

The genes are TRBV7-8 and TRBJ2-7, with D hard to call. Germline lookup yields CDR1 SGHVS and CDR2 FQNEAQ. This CDR3 contains 13 residues. The V and J ends lost 4 bases and 0 bases respectively, with 7 bases between them. CDR3 bases: TGTGCCAGCAGCTCGCAAAGCTCCTACGAGCAGTACTTC. It is translated as CASSSQSSYEQYF.